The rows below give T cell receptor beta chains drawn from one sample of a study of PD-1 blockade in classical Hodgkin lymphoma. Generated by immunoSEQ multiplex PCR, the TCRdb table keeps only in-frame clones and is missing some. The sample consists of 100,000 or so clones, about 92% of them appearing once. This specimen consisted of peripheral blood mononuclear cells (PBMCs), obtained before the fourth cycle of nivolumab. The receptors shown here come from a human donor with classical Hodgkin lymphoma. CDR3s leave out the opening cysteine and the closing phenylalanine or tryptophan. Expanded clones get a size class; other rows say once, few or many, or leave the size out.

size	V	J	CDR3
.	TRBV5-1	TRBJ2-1	ASSYSGTGASRQF
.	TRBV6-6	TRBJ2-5	ASSYSSRKGETQY
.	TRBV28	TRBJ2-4	ASSLRGGQLAKNIQY
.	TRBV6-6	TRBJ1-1	ASSYGQGDTEAF
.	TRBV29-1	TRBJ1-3	SVDSGNTIY
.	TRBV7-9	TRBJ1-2	ASSFEGYRGYT
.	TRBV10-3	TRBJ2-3	AIGPKPDTQY
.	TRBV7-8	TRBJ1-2	ASSLSGQGAGGYT
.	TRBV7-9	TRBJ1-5	ASSLGTTGYSNQPQH
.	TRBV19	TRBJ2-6	ASSITGTGTSGANVLT
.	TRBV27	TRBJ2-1	ASSSRGRLDEQF
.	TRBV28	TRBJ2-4	ASRARGRAKNIQY
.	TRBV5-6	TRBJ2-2	ASSLTGPTGELF
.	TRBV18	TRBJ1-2	ASSPIPDSDVYYGYT
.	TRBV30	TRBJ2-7	AWSVPPGSPYEQY
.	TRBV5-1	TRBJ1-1	ASSLAPGLNTEAF
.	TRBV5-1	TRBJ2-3	ASSSQQTRSDTQY
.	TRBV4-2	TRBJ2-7	ASSQMASGILSAREQY
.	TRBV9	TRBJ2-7	ASSVAVGGSYEQY
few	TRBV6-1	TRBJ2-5	ASSEQTGEGETQY
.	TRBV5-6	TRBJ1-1	ASSLTGRGGEAF
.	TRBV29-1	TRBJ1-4	SVELRQTNEKLF
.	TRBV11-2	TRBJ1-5	ASSRDSNQPQH
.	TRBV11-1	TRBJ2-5	ASSLAFETQY
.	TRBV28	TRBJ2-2	ASSPNRGRRGAGELF
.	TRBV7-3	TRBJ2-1	ASSLLGRTSYNEQF
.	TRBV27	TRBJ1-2	ASSSPRETNYGYT
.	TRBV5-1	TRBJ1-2	ASSLLAGESVA
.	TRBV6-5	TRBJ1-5	ATSVIRGLQPQH
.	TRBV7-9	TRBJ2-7	ASSLALTGTGGEQY
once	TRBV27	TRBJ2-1	ASGRTGGYNEQF
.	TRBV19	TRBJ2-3	ASSIPHYPLHIDTQY
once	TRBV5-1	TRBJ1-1	ASSLDHRSGPRRF
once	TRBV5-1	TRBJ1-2	ASSWETPNYGYT
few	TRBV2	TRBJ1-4	ASSEGFATNEKLF
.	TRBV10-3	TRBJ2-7	AISEATGYTYEQY
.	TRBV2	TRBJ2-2	ASSEVGPELGGELF
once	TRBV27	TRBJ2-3	ASRASTSTDTQY
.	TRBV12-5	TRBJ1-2	ASGPTEDGRGYT
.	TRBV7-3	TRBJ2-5	ASSRNVAGGKETQY
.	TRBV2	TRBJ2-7	ASSEVGNEQY
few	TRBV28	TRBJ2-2	ASSPTRGTGELF
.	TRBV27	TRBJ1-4	ASRTTGPNEKLF
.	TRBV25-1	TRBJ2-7	ASSEYSGSYEQY
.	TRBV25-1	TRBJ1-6	ASRNTYNSPLH
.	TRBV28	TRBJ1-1	ASGIQGTTPAF
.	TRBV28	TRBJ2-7	ASTSPGAVYEQY
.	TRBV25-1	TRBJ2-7	ASRTTGNPFGYEQY
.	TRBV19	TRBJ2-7	ASSLGLAGTYEQY
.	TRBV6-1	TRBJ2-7	ATPGRFYEQY
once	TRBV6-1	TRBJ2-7	ASSDKAGTGGADAEQY
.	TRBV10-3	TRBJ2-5	AISEPLETGGETQY